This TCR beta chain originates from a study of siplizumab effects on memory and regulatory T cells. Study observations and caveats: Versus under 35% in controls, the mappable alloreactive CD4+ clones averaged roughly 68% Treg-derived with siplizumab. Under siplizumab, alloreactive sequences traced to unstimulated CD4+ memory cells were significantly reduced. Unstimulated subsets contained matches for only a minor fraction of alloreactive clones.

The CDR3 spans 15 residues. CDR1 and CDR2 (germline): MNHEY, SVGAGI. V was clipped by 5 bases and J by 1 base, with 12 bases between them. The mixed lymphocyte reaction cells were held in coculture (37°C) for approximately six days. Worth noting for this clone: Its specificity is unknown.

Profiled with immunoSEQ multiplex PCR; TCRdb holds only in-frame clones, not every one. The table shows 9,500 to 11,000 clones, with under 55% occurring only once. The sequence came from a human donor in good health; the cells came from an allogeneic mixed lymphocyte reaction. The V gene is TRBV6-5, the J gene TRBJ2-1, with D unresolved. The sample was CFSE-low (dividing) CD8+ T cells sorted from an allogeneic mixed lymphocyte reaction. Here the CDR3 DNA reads TGTGCCAGCAGTACCTACCAGGCGTCCTACAATGAGCAGTTCTTC. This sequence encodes CASSTYQASYNEQFF.